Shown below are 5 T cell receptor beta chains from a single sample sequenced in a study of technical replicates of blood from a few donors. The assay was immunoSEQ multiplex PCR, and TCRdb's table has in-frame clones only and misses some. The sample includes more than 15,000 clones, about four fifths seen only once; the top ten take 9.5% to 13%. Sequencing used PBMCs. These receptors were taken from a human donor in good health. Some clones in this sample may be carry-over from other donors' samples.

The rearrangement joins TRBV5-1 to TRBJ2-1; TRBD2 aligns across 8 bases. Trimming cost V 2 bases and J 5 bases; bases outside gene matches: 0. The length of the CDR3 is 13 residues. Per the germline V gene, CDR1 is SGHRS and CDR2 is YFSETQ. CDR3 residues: CASSLLADNEQFF. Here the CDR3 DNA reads TGCGCCAGCAGCTTACTAGCGGACAATGAGCAGTTCTTC.

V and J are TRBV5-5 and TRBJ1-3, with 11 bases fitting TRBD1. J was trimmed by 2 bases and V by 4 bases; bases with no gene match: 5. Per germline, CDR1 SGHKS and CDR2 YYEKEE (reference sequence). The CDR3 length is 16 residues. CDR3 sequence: CASSRADRGPGNTIYF. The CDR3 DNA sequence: TGTGCCAGCAGCAGAGCGGACAGGGGGCCTGGAAACACCATATATTTT. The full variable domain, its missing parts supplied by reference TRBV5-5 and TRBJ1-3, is DAGVTQSPTHLIKTRGQQVTLRCSPISGHKSVSWYQQVLGQGPQFIFQYYEKEERGRGNFPDRFSARQFPNYSSELNVNALLLGDSALYLCASSRADRGPGNTIYFGEGSWLTVV.

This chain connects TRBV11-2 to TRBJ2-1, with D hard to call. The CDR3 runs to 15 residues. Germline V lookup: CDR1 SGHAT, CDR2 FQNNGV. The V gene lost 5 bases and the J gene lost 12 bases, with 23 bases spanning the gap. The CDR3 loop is CASSQSRPRTMRQFF. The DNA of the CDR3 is TGTGCCAGCAGCCAGTCTAGACCGAGAACAATGAGGCAGTTCTTC.

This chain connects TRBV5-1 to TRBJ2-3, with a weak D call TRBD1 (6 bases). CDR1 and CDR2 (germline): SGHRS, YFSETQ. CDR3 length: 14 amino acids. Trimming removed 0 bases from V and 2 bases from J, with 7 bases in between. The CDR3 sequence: CASSLAGATDTQYF. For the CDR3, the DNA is TGCGCCAGCAGCTTGGCAGGGGCCACAGATACGCAGTATTTT. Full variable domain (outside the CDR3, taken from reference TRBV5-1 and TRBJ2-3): KAGVTQTPRYLIKTRGQQVTLSCSPISGHRSVSWYQQTPGQGLQFLFEYFSETQRNKGNFPGRFSGRQFSNSRSEMNVSTLELGDSALYLCASSLAGATDTQYFGPGTRLTVL.

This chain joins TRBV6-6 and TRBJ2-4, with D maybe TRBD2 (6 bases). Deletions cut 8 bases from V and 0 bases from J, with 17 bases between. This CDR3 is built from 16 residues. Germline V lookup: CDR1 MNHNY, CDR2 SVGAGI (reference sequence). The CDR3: CASSGVGGLAKNIQYF. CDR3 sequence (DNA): TGTGCCAGCTCCGGGGTCGGGGGATTAGCCAAAAACATTCAGTACTTC.